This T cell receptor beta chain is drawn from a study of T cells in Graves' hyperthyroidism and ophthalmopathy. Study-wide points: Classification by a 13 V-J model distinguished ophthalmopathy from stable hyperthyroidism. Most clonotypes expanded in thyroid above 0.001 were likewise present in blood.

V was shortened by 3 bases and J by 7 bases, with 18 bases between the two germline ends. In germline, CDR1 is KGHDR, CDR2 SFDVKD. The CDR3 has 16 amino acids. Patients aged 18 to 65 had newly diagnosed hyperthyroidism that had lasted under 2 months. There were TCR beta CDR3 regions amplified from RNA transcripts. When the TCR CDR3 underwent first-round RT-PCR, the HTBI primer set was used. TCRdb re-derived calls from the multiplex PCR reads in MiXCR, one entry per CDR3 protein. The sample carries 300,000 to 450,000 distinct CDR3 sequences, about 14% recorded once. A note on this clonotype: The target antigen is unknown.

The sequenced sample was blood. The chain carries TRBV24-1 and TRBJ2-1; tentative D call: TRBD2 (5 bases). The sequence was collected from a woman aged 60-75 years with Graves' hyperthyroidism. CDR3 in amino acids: CATSDDLGGGQNEQFF. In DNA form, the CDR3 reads TGTGCCACCAGTGATGACCTTGGAGGCGGGCAAAATGAGCAGTTCTTC.